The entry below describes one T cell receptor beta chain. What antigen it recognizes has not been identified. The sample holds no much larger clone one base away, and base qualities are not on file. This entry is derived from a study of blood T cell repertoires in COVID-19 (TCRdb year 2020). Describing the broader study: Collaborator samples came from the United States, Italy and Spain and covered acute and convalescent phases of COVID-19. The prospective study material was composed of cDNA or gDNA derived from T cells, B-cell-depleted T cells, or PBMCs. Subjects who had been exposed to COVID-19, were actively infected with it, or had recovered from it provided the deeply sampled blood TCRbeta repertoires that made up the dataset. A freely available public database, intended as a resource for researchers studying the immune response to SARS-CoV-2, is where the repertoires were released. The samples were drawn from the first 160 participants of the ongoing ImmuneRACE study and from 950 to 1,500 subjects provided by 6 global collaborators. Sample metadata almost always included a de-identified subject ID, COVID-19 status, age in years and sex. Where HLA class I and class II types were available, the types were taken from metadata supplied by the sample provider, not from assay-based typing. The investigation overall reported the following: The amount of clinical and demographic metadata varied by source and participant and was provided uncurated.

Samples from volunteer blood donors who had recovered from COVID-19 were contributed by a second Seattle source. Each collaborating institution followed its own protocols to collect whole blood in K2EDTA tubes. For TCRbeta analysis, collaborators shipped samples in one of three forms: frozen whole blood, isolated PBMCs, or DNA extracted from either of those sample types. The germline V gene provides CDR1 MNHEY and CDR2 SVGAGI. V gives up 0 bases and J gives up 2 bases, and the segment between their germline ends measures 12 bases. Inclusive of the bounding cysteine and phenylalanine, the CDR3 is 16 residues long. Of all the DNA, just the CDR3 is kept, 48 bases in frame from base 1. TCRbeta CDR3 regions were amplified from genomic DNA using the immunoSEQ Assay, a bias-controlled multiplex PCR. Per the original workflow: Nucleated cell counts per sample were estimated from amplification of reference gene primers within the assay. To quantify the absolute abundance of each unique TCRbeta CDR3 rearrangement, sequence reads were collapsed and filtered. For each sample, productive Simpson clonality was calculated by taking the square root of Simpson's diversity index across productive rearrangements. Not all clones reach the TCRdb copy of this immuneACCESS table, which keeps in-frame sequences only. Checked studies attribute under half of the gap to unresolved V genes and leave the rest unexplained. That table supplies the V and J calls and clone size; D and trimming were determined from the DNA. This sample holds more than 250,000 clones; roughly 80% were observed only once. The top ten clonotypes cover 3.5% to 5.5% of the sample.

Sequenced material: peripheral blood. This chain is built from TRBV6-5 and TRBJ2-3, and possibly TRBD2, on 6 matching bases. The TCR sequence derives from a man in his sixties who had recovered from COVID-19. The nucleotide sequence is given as TGTGCCAGCAGTTACTCTGGGGCGGGACTCACAGATACGCAGTATTTT. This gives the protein CASSYSGAGLTDTQYF.